This T cell receptor (beta chain) derives from a study of spatial heterogeneity in lung cancer. General study findings and limits: Counts that tracked tumor mutation counts were those of expanded intratumoral alpha and beta TCRs.

This clonotype ranks as large (0.1 to 1%). What it binds is unknown. TCR cDNA molecules each carried a unique molecular identifier. TCRdb ran MiXCR on the 5' RACE reads and lists one entry per CDR3 protein. The sample contains around 1,600 distinct CDR3 sequences, about 24% of which appear only once. Time point given: sample taken at primary tumor resection. Tumor, nontumor lung or frozen PBMC supplied whole RNA that was sequenced unsorted. Trimming pared 4 bases from V and 2 bases from J, leaving 14 bases between. Germline V gene lookup returns CDR1 SGHAT and CDR2 FQNNGV. The CDR3 contains 15 residues.

This TCR was recovered from a female donor with early-stage non-small cell lung cancer. V and J are TRBV11-2 and TRBJ2-5; D perhaps matches TRBD1 (6 bases). The starting material was lung tumor tissue, obtained at surgery. The CDR3: CASSSDGTQQETQYF. CDR3 nucleotides: TGTGCCAGCAGCTCGGACGGGACACAGCAAGAGACCCAGTACTTC. Supplemented by reference TRBV11-2 and TRBJ2-5, the full variable domain reads EAGVAQSPRYKIIEKRQSVAFWCNPISGHATLYWYQQILGQGPKLLIQFQNNGVVDDSQLPKDRFSAERLKGVDSTLKIQPAKLEDSAVYLCASSSDGTQQETQYFGPGTRLLVL.